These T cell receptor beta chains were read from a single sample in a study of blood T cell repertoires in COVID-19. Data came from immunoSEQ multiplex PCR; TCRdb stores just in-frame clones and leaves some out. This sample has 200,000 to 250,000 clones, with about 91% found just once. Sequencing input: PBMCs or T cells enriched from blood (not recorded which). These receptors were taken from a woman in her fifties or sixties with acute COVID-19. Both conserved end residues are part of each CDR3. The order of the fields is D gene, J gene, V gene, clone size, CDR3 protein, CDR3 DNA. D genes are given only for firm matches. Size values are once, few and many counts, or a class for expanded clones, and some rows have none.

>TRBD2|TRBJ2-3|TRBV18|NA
CASSPPLAGGPFTQYF
TGTGCCAGCTCACCACCCCTAGCGGGAGGGCCTTTCACGCAGTATTTT
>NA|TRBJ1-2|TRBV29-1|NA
CSASRGYGYGYTF
TGCAGCGCTTCCAGGGGCTACGGCTATGGCTACACCTTC
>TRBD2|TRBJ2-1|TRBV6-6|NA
CASSVSGRGNEQFF
TGTGCCAGCAGCGTCAGCGGGAGGGGGAATGAGCAGTTCTTC
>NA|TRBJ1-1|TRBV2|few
CASSSQGTEAFF
TGTGCCAGCAGTTCTCAGGGGACGGAAGCTTTCTTT
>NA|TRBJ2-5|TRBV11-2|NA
CASSLGRETQYF
TGTGCCAGCAGCTTGGGCAGGGAGACCCAGTACTTC
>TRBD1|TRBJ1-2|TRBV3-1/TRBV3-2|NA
CASSQGTGNYGYTF
TGTGCCAGCAGCCAAGGGACAGGTAACTATGGCTACACCTTC
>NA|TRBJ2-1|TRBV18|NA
CASSSARGSASYNEQFF
TGTGCCAGCTCATCCGCTAGGGGGTCGGCCTCCTACAATGAGCAGTTCTTC
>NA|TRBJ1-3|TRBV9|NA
CASSSIDWSSGNTIYF
TGTGCCAGCAGCTCAATTGACTGGAGCTCTGGAAACACCATATATTTT
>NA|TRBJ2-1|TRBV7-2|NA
CASSITQGNEQFF
TGTGCCAGCAGTATCACCCAGGGGAATGAGCAGTTCTTC
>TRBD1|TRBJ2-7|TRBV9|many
CASSGQGAYEQYF
TGTGCCAGCAGCGGACAGGGGGCCTACGAGCAGTACTTC
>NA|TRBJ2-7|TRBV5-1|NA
CASSLGQGPYEQYF
TGCGCCAGCAGCTTGGGGCAGGGTCCCTACGAGCAGTACTTC
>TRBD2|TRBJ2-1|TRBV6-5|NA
CASSSGTSGRAVEFF
TGTGCCAGCAGTTCTGGGACTAGCGGGAGGGCCGTTGAGTTCTTC
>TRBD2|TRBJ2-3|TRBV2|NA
CASSSPFTSGSLTDTQYF
TGTGCCAGCAGCTCACCCTTTACTAGCGGGAGCCTCACAGATACGCAGTATTTT
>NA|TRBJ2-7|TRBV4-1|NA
CASSQDRANPYEQYF
TGCGCCAGCAGCCAAGACAGGGCGAACCCCTACGAGCAGTACTTC
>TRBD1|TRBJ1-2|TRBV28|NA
CASSPPGTGGRWGYTF
TGTGCCAGCAGTCCACCCGGGACAGGGGGCAGGTGGGGCTACACCTTC
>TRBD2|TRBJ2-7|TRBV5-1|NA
CASSHGLAEIHF
TGCGCCAGCAGTCACGGACTAGCGGAGATTCACTTC
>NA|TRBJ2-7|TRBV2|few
CASSTRRQTDEQYF
TGTGCCAGCAGTACGCGTCGACAGACGGACGAGCAGTACTTC
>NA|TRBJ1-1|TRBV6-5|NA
CASSYSFRREAFF
TGTGCCAGCAGTTACTCGTTCCGTCGGGAAGCTTTCTTT
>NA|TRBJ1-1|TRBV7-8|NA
CASSFTRNTEAFF
TGTGCCAGCAGCTTTACACGGAACACTGAAGCTTTCTTT
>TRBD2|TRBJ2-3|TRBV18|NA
CATRGLATDTQYF
TGTGCCACCAGGGGACTAGCGACAGATACGCAGTATTTT
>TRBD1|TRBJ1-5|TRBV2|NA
CASSLGQTYNQPQHF
TGTGCCAGCAGTTTGGGACAGACCTACAATCAGCCCCAGCATTTT
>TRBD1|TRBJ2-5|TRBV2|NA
CASSDYRGLGTQYF
TGTGCCAGCAGTGACTACAGGGGGCTGGGGACCCAGTACTTC
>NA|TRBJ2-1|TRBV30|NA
CAWRGGGTGHPYNEQFF
TGTGCCTGGAGGGGGGGAGGGACAGGACACCCCTACAATGAGCAGTTCTTC
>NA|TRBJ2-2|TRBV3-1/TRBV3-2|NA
CASSQEGALRSTGELFF
TGTGCCAGCAGCCAAGAAGGAGCCCTTCGTAGCACCGGGGAGCTGTTTTTT
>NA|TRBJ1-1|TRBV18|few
CASSGTHMNTEAFF
TGTGCCAGCTCCGGGACACACATGAACACTGAAGCTTTCTTT
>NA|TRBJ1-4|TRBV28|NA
CASSSPGGSRGEKLFF
TGTGCCAGCAGTAGCCCCGGGGGGTCCCGGGGTGAAAAACTGTTTTTT
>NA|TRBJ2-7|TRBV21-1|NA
CASSKTLGSSYEQYF
TGTGCCAGCAGCAAAACCCTGGGGAGCTCCTACGAGCAGTACTTC
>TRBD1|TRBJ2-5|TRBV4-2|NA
CASSQRGQVETQYF
TGTGCCAGCAGCCAACGTGGACAGGTTGAGACCCAGTACTTC
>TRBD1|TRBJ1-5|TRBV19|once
CASSQDRGNQPQHF
TGTGCCAGTAGCCAGGACAGGGGCAATCAGCCCCAGCATTTT
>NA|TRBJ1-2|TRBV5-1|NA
CASRGLELPYGYTF
TGCGCCAGCAGGGGCCTTGAATTGCCCTATGGCTACACCTTC
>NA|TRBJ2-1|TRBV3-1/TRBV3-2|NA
CASSQGGQGNNEQFF
TGTGCCAGCAGCCAAGGGGGTCAGGGAAACAATGAGCAGTTCTTC
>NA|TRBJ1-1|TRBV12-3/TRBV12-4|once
CASNYGVNTEAFF
TGTGCCAGCAATTACGGGGTGAACACTGAAGCTTTCTTT